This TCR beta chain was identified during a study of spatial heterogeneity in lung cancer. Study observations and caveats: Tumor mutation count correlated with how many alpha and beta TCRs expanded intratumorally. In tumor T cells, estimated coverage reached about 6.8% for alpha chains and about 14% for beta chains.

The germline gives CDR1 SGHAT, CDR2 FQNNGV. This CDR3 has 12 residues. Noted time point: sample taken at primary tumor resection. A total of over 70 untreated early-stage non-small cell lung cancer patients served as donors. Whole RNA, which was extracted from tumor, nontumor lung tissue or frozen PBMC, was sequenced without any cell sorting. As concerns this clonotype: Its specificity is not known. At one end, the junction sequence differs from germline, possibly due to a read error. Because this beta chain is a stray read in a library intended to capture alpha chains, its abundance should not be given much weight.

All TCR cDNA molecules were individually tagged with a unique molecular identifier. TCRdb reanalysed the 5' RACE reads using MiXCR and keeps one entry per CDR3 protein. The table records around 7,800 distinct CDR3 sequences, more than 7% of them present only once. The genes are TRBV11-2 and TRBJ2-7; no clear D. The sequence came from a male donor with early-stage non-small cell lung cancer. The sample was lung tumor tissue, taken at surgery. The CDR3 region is CASSLDRPGQSF. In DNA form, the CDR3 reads TGTGCCAGCAGCTTAGATCGGCCTGGCCAGAGCTTC.